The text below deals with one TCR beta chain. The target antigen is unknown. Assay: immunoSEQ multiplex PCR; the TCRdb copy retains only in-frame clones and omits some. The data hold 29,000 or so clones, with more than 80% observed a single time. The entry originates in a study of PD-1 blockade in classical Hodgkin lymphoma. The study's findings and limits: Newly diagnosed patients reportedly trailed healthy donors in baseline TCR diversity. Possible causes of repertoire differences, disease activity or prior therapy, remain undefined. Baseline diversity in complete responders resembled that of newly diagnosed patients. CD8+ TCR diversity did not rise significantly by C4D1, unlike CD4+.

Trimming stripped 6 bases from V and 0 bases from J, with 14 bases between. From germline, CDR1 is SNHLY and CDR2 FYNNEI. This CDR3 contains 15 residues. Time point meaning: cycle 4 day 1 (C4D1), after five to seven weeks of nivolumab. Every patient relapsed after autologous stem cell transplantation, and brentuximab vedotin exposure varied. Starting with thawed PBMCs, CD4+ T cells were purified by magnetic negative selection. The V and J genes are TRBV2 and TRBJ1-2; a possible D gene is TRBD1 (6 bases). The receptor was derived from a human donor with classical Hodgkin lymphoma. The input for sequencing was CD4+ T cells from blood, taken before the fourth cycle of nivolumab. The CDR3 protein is CASSPRGPSNYGYTF. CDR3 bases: TGTGCCAGCAGCCCCAGGGGACCCTCTAACTATGGCTACACCTTC.